This entry describes one T cell receptor (beta chain). Its specificity is unknown. The data were obtained in a study of beta chain features in type 1 diabetes. The wider study: Patient and healthy donor groups were alike in age, gender and cell yields. Study results and limitations: Among all four CD4+ subsets, Type 1 diabetes patients had TCRB CDR3s that were moderately but significantly shorter.

One heparinised blood draw, averaging roughly 110 mL, came from each donor. A sort by CD45RO/CCR7/CD25/CD127/CD95/CD27 yielded CD4+ naive, central memory, regulatory and stem cell-like memory cells. Expressed TCRB transcripts were sequenced because the entire RNA isolate underwent reverse transcription. Only in-frame clones appear in the TCRdb table, and some are missing; sequencing was by immunoSEQ multiplex PCR. The sample holds more than 250,000 clones; roughly 25% are singletons and the top ten take roughly 0.013%. The CDR3 length is 13 residues. Germline-derived CDR1 and CDR2 are SEHNR and FQNEAQ (reference sequence). V dropped 5 bases and J dropped 1 base, with 8 bases sitting between them.

This sequence originates from a woman aged 25 to 39 with type 1 diabetes. Sequencing input: naive CD4+ T cells from blood. The chain links TRBV7-9 to TRBJ1-1, with D perhaps TRBD1 (5 bases). As DNA, the CDR3 is TGTGCCAGCAGCGAAACAGGGAACACTGAAGCTTTCTTT. This sequence encodes CASSETGNTEAFF.